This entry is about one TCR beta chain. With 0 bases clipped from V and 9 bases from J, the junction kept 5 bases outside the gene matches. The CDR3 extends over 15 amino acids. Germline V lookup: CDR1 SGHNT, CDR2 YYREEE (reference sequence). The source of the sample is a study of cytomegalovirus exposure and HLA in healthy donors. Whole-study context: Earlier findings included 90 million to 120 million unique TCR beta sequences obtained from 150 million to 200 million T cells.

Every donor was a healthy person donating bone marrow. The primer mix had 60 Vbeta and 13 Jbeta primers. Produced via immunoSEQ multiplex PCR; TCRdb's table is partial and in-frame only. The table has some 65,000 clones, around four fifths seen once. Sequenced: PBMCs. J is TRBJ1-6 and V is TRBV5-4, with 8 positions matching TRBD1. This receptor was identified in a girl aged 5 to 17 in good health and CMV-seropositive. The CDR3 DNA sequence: TGTGCCAGCAGCTTGGGAGGACAGGGTAGTTCACCCCTCCACTTT. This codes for CASSLGGQGSSPLHF.